The 22 T cell receptor beta chains reported below all come from one sample, sequenced in a study of shared clonotypes between healthy human individuals. Naive CD8 isolation took CD45RO-negative cells positively selected for CCR7 and excluded terminally differentiated effector memory CD45RA+ cells. Sequencing used immunoSEQ multiplex PCR; TCRdb keeps in-frame clones, though not all of them. The data show approximately 650,000 clones, nearly 97% seen once. Sequencing input: naive CD8+ T cells sorted from blood. The source of these receptors is a woman aged 25 to 39 in good health.

This chain connects TRBV10-1 to TRBJ2-1; 9 bases are a match to TRBD1. This CDR3 comprises 14 residues. The V segment lost 2 bases and the J segment 9 bases; nucleotides outside the gene matches: 5. Germline V gives CDR1 WNHNN, CDR2 SYGVQD (reference sequence). The DNA of the CDR3 is TGCGCCAGCAGTGAGGACAGGGGGGGAGGTGAGCAGTTCTTC. It translates to CASSEDRGGGEQFF.

This chain joins TRBV2 and TRBJ2-7; maybe TRBD2 (6 bases). Looked up from germline, CDR1 is SNHLY and CDR2 is FYNNEI. The CDR3 has 18 residues. V lost 5 bases and J lost 2, with 25 bases in between. CDR3 bases: TGTGCCAGCAGTTTCTCGATTGTCGGGACTCCGGGGGCCTACGAGCAGTACTTC. This gives the protein CASSFSIVGTPGAYEQYF.

This clone has a handful of counts. CDR3 DNA: TGCGCCAGCAGCCAAGTCTTGTGGCAGGGCGTTGGGAACACTGAAGCTTTCTTT. Protein product: CASSQVLWQGVGNTEAFF. The V gene is TRBV4-1, the J gene TRBJ1-1; D might be TRBD1 (5 bases). V shed 1 base and J shed 1 base, with 19 bases lying between them. Germline assignment: CDR1 MGHRA and CDR2 YSYEKL. This CDR3 spans 18 amino acids.

The rearrangement uses TRBV27 and TRBJ1-2; D unresolved. CDR3 size: 12 residues. Germline assignment: CDR1 MNHEY and CDR2 SMNVEV (reference sequence). Trimming removed 11 bases from V and 5 bases from J, with 15 bases in between. The CDR3 DNA reads as TGTGCCTGCCGGGCGCCGAGGTATGGCTACACCTTC. Its protein is CACRAPRYGYTF.

This clone came up once. The chain carries TRBV28 and TRBJ2-4; D could derive from TRBD1 or TRBD2 (5 bases each). Germline loops: CDR1 MDHEN, CDR2 SYDVKM. This CDR3 is 16 amino acids long. Trimming left V 5 bases short and J 5 bases short, with 19 bases between. The CDR3 nucleotides are TGTGCCAGCAGTCCAAAAGCTGGGGGTTGGGAAAACATTCAGTACTTC. Protein: CASSPKAGGWENIQYF.

The chain is built from TRBV28 and TRBJ2-1, with D possibly matching TRBD2 (6 bases). Looked up from germline, CDR1 is MDHEN and CDR2 is SYDVKM. CDR3 length: 14 amino acids. Trimming shortened V by 3 bases and J by 10 bases, and 16 bases separated the two germline ends. CDR3 protein: CASSFEEGEEEQFF. The CDR3 DNA reads as TGTGCCAGCAGTTTTGAGGAAGGGGAGGAGGAGCAGTTCTTC. The full variable domain, rest sourced from reference TRBV28 and TRBJ2-1, is DVKVTQSSRYLVKRTGEKVFLECVQDMDHENMFWYRQDPGLGLRLIYFSYDVKMKEKGDIPEGYSVSREKKERFSLILESASTNQTSMYLCASSFEEGEEEQFFGPGTRLTVL.

The rearrangement uses TRBV14 and TRBJ2-2; possible D gene TRBD1, 7 bases. The CDR3 is 16 amino acids. V lost 3 bases to trimming and J lost 7 bases, with 18 bases between them. CDR1 is SGHDN and CDR2 is FVKESK in the germline V gene. CDR3 residues: CASSQEGAWNYGELFF. The CDR3 bases are TGTGCCAGCAGCCAGGAGGGGGCTTGGAATTACGGGGAGCTGTTTTTT.

This chain uses TRBV7-9 with TRBJ2-7; D perhaps matches TRBD2 (6 bases). Per the germline V gene, CDR1 is SEHNR and CDR2 is FQNEAQ (reference sequence). V gave up 1 base and J gave up 0 bases, with 10 bases separating them. The length of the CDR3 is 15 residues. CDR3 region: CASSLEWGVSYEQYF. In DNA form, the CDR3 reads TGTGCCAGCAGCTTAGAATGGGGGGTCTCCTACGAGCAGTACTTC.

V is TRBV7-9 and J is TRBJ2-7; D ambiguous. CDR1 and CDR2 (germline): SEHNR, FQNEAQ (reference sequence). V gave up 5 bases and J gave up 0 bases, with 14 bases separating them. The CDR3 sequence is 15 residues long. This CDR3 reads CASSPESDSSYEQYF. The CDR3 DNA reads TGTGCCAGCAGCCCCGAGTCAGATAGCTCCTACGAGCAGTACTTC.

V usage is TRBV2 and J usage is TRBJ2-1, with TRBD2 matching 7 bases. With 3 bases clipped from V and 4 bases from J, the junction kept 6 bases outside the gene matches. Germline V gene data show CDR1 as SNHLY and CDR2 as FYNNEI. This CDR3 is 15 amino acids long. The CDR3, as DNA: TGTGCCAGCAGTGAGGGGGTGGGAGGGTACAATGAGCAGTTCTTC. It yields the protein CASSEGVGGYNEQFF. The full variable domain, completed using reference TRBV2 and TRBJ2-1, is EPEVTQTPSHQVTQMGQEVILRCVPISNHLYFYWYRQILGQKVEFLVSFYNNEISEKSEIFDDQFSVERPDGSNFTLKIRSTKLEDSAMYFCASSEGVGGYNEQFFGPGTRLTVL.

CDR3 protein: CASSLGTNYEQYF. For the CDR3, the DNA is TGTGCCAGCAGCTTGGGGACTAACTACGAGCAGTACTTC. The J gene is TRBJ2-7, the V gene TRBV5-6, with D possibly being TRBD2 (6 bases). V was trimmed by 0 bases and J by 3 bases, leaving 7 bases between them. This CDR3 contains 13 residues. The germline CDR1 and CDR2 sequences are SGHDT and YYEEEE.

This chain links TRBV7-3 with TRBJ2-7, with D perhaps matching TRBD2 (6 bases). The CDR3 is 15 residues long. Germline V gene lookup returns CDR1 SGHTA and CDR2 FQGTGA. The V end was cut by 6 bases, the J end by 3 bases, with 18 bases between. CDR3 protein: CASSYDGSGNYEQYF. In nucleotides, the CDR3 is TGTGCCAGCAGTTACGATGGTAGCGGAAACTACGAGCAGTACTTC.

The chain's CDR3 is CASSLTGLAGGHSYEQYF. DNA of the CDR3: TGTGCCAGCAGCTTAACTGGACTAGCGGGAGGGCACTCCTACGAGCAGTACTTC. The rearrangement uses TRBV7-2 and TRBJ2-7; TRBD2 aligns across 15 bases. V was clipped by 2 bases and J by 0 bases; unmatched bases: 5. CDR3 length equals 18 residues. CDR1 and CDR2 (germline): SGHTA, FQGNSA.

Points on this clone: A junction boundary mismatches the germline segment, possibly from a read error. The chain couples TRBV13 to TRBJ1-1, with TRBD1 as a possible D gene (5 bases). Germline-derived CDR1 and CDR2 are PRHDT and FYEKMQ (reference sequence). There are 12 residues in the CDR3. Here the CDR3 reads CASSLGIGSGIF. The CDR3, as DNA: TGTGCCAGCAGCTTAGGAATCGGGTCAGGGATCTTT.

The chain carries TRBV30 and TRBJ2-5, with 12 bases lining up with TRBD2. TRBJ2-7 explains the end of the DNA better; the J call may be wrong. Germline V gives CDR1 GTSNPN, CDR2 SVGIG (reference sequence). CDR3 size: 14 residues. The CDR3, as DNA: TGTGCCCTCGGACTAGCGGGACCCTCCTACGAGCAGTACTTC. As protein: CALGLAGPSYEQYF.

This clone was recorded once. The chain combines TRBV27 with TRBJ2-7, with 9 nucleotides matching TRBD1. The V segment lost 5 bases and the J segment 4 bases; nucleotides outside the gene matches: 6. The CDR3 covers 14 residues. Germline-derived CDR1 and CDR2 are MNHEY and SMNVEV (reference sequence). The CDR3 DNA is TGTGCCAGCAGTCCCTGGACAGGGGAGTACGAGCAGTACTTC. Protein sequence: CASSPWTGEYEQYF.

The J gene is TRBJ2-2, the V gene TRBV5-1; the match to TRBD1 covers 7 bases. The V and J ends lost 7 bases and 7 bases, in that order; junction bases with no gene match: 16. CDR1 and CDR2 from the germline V gene are SGHRS and YFSETQ. The length of the CDR3 is 16 residues. The CDR3 nucleotides are TGCGCCAGCGCTGAGGGGGCGTCTACCGTTTACGGGGAGCTGTTTTTT. This translates into CASAEGASTVYGELFF.

This sequence joins TRBV9 and TRBJ1-2, with 7 bases fitting TRBD1. After removal of 3 bases from V and 8 bases from J, the junction contained 10 bases not matched to a gene. The germline V gene encodes CDR1 SGDLS and CDR2 YYNGEE. The CDR3 has 14 amino acids. The CDR3, as DNA: TGTGCCAGCAGCGGGTCCCAGGGGGGGAGAGGCTACACCTTC. Translated, it gives CASSGSQGGRGYTF.

Here the CDR3 reads CASSITGTSGAMGFF. The CDR3 region has the DNA TGTGCCAGCAGCATAACCGGGACTAGCGGGGCCATGGGGTTCTTC. The gene calls are TRBV14 and TRBJ2-1; 13 nucleotides line up with TRBD2. Germline loops: CDR1 SGHDN, CDR2 FVKESK. Unmatched junction bases numbered 13, after V lost 5 bases and J lost 15 bases. The CDR3 totals 15 residues.

The chain joins TRBV28 to TRBJ1-5, with TRBD1 matching 9 bases. The J segment lost 9 bases and the V segment lost 3 bases, leaving 6 bases of the junction unmatched. CDR1 and CDR2 (germline): MDHEN, SYDVKM. The CDR3 is 14 amino acids. The CDR3 is CASSFPGQGVPQHF. The CDR3 nucleotides read TGTGCCAGCAGTTTTCCGGGACAGGGAGTGCCCCAGCATTTT.

The V and J genes are TRBV27 and TRBJ2-7; TRBD2 matches at 8 bases. With 5 bases clipped from V and 3 bases from J, the junction kept 6 bases outside the gene matches. This CDR3 is 14 amino acids long. Germline CDR1 MNHEY, CDR2 SMNVEV (reference sequence). This chain's CDR3 is CASSAGAGGYEQYF. The CDR3, as DNA: TGTGCCAGCAGTGCAGGGGCGGGAGGCTACGAGCAGTACTTC.

Turning to this clone: This sample also contains other DNA sequences that code for the same CDR3. V gene TRBV5-4 combines with J gene TRBJ2-7, with 12 bases aligning to TRBD2. The length of the CDR3 is 13 residues. With V trimmed by 4 bases and J by 6 bases, 2 bases remained unmatched. Germline V gene data show CDR1 as SGHNT and CDR2 as YYREEE (reference sequence). The CDR3 bases are TGTGCCAGCAGCCCGGGACTAGCGGGCGAGCAGTACTTC. It specifies CASSPGLAGEQYF.